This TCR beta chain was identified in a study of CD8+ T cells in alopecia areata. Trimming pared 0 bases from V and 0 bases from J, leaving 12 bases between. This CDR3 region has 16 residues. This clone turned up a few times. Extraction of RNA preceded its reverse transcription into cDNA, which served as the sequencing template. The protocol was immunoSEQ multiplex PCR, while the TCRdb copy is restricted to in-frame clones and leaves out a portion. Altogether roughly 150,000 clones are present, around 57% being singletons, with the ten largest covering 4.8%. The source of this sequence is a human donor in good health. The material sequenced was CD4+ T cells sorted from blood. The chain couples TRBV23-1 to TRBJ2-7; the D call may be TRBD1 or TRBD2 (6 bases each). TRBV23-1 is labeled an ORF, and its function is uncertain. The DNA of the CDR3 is TGCGCCAGCAGTCAATCGGAGGGCAGGGGCTCCTACGAGCAGTACTTC. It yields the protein CASSQSEGRGSYEQYF.